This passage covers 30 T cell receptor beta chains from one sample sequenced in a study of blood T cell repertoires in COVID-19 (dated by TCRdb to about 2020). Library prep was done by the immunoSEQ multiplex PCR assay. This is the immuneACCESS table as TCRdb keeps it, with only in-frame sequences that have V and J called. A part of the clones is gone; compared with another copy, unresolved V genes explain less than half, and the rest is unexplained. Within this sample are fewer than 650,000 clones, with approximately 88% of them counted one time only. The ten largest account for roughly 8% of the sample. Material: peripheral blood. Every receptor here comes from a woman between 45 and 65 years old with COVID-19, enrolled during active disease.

The CDR3 is CASSQSRGPEKLFF. The CDR3 nucleotides read TGTGCCAGCAGCCAATCCAGGGGGCCTGAAAAACTGTTTTTT. The J gene is TRBJ1-4, the V gene TRBV4-2, with 8 bases lining up with TRBD1. Trimming cost V 2 bases and J 7 bases; bases outside gene matches: 3. This CDR3 has 14 residues. Germline assignment: CDR1 LGHNA and CDR2 YNFKEQ.

CDR3 bases: TGTGCCAGCAGCTTGAGCGCTAGCGGATACAATGAGCAGTTCTTC. It yields the protein CASSLSASGYNEQFF. V is TRBV11-2 and J is TRBJ2-1, with 7 bases identical to TRBD2. The germline gives CDR1 SGHAT, CDR2 FQNNGV. This CDR3 is built from 15 residues. Trimming took 3 bases from V and 4 from J; bases not matched to a gene: 6. Full variable domain (missing parts from reference TRBV11-2 and TRBJ2-1): EAGVAQSPRYKIIEKRQSVAFWCNPISGHATLYWYQQILGQGPKLLIQFQNNGVVDDSQLPKDRFSAERLKGVDSTLKIQPAKLEDSAVYLCASSLSASGYNEQFFGPGTRLTVL.

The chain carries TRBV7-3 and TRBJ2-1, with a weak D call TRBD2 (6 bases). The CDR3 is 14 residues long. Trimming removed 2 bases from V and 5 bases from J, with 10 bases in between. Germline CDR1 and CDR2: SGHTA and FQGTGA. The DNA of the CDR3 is TGTGCCAGCAGCTTAGCGGGACTCGACAATGAGCAGTTCTTC. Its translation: CASSLAGLDNEQFF.

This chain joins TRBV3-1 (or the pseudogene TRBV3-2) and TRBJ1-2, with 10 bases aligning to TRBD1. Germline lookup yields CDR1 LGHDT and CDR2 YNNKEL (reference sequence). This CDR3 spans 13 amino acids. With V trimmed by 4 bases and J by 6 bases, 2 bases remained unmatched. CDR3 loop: CASSLDRGNGYTF. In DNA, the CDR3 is TGTGCCAGCAGCCTGGACAGGGGGAATGGCTACACCTTC.

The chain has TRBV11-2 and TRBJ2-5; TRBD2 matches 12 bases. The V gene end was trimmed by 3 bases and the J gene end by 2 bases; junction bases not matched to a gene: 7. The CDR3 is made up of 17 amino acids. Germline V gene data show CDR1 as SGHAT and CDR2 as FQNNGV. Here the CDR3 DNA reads TGTGCCAGCAGCTTCCGGACTAGCGGGGTGCCACAAGAGACCCAGTACTTC. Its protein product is CASSFRTSGVPQETQYF.

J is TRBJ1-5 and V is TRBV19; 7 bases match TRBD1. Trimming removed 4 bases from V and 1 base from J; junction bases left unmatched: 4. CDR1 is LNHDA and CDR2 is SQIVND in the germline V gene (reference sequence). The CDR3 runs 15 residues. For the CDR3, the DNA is TGTGCCAGTAGTACCACAGGGGCGAGCAATCAGCCCCAGCATTTT. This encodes CASSTTGASNQPQHF.

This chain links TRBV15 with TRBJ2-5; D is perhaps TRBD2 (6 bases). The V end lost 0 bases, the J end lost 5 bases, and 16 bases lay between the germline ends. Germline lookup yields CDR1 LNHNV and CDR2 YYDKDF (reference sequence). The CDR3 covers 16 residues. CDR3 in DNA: TGTGCCACCAGCAGAGATCGTTACAGCGGGTTGGAGACCCAGTACTTC. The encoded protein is CATSRDRYSGLETQYF. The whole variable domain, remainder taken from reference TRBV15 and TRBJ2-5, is DAMVIQNPRYQVTQFGKPVTLSCSQTLNHNVMYWYQQKSSQAPKLLFHYYDKDFNNEADTPDNFQSRRPNTSFCFLDIRSPGLGDTAMYLCATSRDRYSGLETQYFGPGTRLLVL.

CDR3 sequence reads: CAWSLGTSGVDEQYF. CDR3 nucleotides: TGTGCCTGGAGCCTCGGGACTAGCGGGGTGGACGAGCAGTACTTC. The chain recombines TRBV30 with TRBJ2-7, with 13 positions matching TRBD2. Germline values: CDR1 GTSNPN, CDR2 SVGIG (reference sequence). The CDR3 loop spans 15 amino acids. After removal of 3 bases from V and 5 bases from J, the junction contained 7 bases not matched to a gene.

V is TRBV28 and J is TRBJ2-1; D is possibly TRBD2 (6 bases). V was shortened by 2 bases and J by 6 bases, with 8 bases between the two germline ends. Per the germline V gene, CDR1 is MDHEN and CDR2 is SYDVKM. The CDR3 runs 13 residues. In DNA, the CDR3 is TGTGCCAGCAGTTTAGCGGGGTCCAATGAGCAGTTCTTC. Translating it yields CASSLAGSNEQFF.

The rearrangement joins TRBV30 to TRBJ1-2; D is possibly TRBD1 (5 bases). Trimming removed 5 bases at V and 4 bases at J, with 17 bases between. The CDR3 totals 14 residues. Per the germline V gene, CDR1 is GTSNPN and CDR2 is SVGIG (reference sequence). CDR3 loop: CAWRGPGGGYGYTF. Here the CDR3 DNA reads TGTGCCTGGCGCGGACCGGGGGGGGGCTATGGCTACACCTTC.

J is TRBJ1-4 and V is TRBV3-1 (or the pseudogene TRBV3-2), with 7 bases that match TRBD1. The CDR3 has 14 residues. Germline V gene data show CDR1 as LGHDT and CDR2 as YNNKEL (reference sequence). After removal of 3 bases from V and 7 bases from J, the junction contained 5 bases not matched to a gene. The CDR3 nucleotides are TGTGCCAGCAGCCAGGGACAGTCCCTTGAAAAACTGTTTTTT. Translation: CASSQGQSLEKLFF.

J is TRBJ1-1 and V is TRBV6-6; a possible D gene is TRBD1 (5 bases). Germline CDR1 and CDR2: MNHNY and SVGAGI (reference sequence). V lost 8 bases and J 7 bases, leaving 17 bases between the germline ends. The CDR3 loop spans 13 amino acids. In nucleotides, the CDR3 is TGTGCCAGCCAGCAGGGCTACACCGGTGAAGCTTTCTTT. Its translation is CASQQGYTGEAFF.

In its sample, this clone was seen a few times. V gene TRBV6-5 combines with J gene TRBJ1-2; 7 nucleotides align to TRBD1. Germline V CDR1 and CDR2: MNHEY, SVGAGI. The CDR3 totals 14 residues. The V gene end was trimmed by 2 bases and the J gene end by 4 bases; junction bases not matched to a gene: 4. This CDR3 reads CASSYLDRAYGYTF. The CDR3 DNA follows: TGTGCCAGCAGTTACCTCGACAGGGCCTATGGCTACACCTTC.

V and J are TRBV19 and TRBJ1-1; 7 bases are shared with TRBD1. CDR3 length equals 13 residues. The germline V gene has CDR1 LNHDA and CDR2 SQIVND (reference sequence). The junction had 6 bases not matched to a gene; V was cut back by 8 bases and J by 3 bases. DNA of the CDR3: TGTGCCAGTTTGGTCCAGGGGGACACTGAAGCTTTCTTT. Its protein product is CASLVQGDTEAFF.

The CDR3 loop reads CASSRTRTGMNYGYTF. CDR3 bases: TGTGCCAGCAGCCGAACCCGGACAGGGATGAACTATGGCTACACCTTC. The chain combines TRBV3-1 (or the pseudogene TRBV3-2) with TRBJ1-2; 8 bases are a match to TRBD1. Germline V gene sequence: CDR1 LGHDT, CDR2 YNNKEL (reference sequence). V was pared by 4 bases and J by 2 bases, with 9 bases of the junction left unmatched. The CDR3 runs 16 residues.

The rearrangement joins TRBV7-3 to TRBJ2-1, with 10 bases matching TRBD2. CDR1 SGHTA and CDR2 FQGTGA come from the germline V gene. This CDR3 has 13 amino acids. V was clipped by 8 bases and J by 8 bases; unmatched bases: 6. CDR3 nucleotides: TGTGCCAGCGGGCTAGCGGGGGACGATGAGCAGTTCTTC. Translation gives CASGLAGDDEQFF.

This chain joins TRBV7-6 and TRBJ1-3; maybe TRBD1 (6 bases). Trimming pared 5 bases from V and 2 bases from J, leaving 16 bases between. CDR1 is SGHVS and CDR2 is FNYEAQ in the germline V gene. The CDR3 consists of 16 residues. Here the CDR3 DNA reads TGTGCCAGCAGCCCCCGGGGGGGGCCCGCTGGAAACACCATATATTTT. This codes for CASSPRGGPAGNTIYF. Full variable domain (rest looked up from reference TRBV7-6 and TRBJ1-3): GAGVSQSPRYKVTKRGQDVALRCDPISGHVSLYWYRQALGQGPEFLTYFNYEAQQDKSGLPNDRFSAERPEGSISTLTIQRTEQRDSAMYRCASSPRGGPAGNTIYFGEGSWLTVV.

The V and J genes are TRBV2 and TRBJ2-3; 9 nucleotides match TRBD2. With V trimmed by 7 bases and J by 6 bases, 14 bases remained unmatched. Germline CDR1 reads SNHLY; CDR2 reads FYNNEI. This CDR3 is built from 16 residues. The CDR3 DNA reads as TGTGCCAGCACTCCGGGACTAGCTCTTCAGAGGGATACGCAGTATTTT. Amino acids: CASTPGLALQRDTQYF.

This CDR3 is CASSPAWGQCSPEQYF. CDR3 DNA sequence: TGTGCCAGCAGCCCAGCTTGGGGACAGTGTTCCCCCGAGCAGTACTTC. The chain combines TRBV21-1 with TRBJ2-7; the table names TRBD1, a call not compared with the DNA. TRBV21-1 is annotated as a pseudogene. The CDR3 sequence is 16 residues long.

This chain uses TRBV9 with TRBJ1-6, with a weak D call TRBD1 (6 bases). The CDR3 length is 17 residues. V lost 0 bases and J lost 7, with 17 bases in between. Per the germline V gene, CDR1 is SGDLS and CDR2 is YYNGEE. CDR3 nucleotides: TGTGCCAGCAGCGTAGGGGCGCAGGGGACAATCAATTCACCCCTCCACTTT. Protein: CASSVGAQGTINSPLHF.

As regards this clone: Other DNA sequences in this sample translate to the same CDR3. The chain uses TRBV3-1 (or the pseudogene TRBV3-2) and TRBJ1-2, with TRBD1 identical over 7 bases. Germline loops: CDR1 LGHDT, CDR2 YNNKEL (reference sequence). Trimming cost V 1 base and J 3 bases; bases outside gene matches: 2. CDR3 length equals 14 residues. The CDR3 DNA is TGTGCCAGCAGCCAAGCAACAGGGGACTATGGCTACACCTTC. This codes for CASSQATGDYGYTF.

The CDR3 protein is CASSDEYSPLHF. The CDR3 DNA sequence: TGTGCCAGCAGTGACGAGTATTCACCCCTCCACTTT. V and J are TRBV6-4 and TRBJ1-6; D is uncertain. There are 12 residues in the CDR3. Germline values: CDR1 MRHNA, CDR2 SNTAGT. V dropped 2 bases and J dropped 8 bases, with 4 bases sitting between them.

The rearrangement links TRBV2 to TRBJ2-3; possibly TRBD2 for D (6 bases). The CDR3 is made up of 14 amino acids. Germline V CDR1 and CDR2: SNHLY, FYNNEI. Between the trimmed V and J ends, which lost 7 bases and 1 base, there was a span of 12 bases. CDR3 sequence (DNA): TGTGCCAGCAATTTGGGAGGAGGCACAGATACGCAGTATTTT. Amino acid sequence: CASNLGGGTDTQYF. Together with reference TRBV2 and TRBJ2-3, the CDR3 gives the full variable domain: EPEVTQTPSHQVTQMGQEVILRCVPISNHLYFYWYRQILGQKVEFLVSFYNNEISEKSEIFDDQFSVERPDGSNFTLKIRSTKLEDSAMYFCASNLGGGTDTQYFGPGTRLTVL.

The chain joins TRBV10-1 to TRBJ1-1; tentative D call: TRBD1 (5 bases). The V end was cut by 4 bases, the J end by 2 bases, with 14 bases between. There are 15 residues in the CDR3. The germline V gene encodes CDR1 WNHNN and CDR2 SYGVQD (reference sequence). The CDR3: CASSAWGDGNTEAFF. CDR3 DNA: TGCGCCAGCAGTGCATGGGGGGACGGTAACACTGAAGCTTTCTTT.

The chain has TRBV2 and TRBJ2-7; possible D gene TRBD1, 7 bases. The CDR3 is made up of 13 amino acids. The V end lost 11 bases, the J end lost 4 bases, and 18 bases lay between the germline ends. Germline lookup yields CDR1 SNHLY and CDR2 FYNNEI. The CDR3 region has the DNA TGTGCCGCCACCCCGCGGGACAGATACGAGCAGTACTTC. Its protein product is CAATPRDRYEQYF.

CDR3 sequence (DNA): TGTGCCAGCAGTATATCCCCTTACAATGAGCAGTTCTTC. This sequence encodes CASSISPYNEQFF. The chain carries TRBV6-5 and TRBJ2-1, with D uncertain. V lost 5 bases and J 4 bases, leaving 9 bases between the germline ends. CDR1 MNHEY and CDR2 SVGAGI come from the germline V gene. This CDR3 spans 13 amino acids.

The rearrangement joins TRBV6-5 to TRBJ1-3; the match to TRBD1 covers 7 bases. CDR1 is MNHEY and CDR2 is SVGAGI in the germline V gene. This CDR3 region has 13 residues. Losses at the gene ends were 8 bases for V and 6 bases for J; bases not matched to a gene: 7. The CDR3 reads CASGLRGQNTIYF. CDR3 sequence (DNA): TGTGCCAGCGGCCTGAGGGGGCAAAACACCATATATTTT.

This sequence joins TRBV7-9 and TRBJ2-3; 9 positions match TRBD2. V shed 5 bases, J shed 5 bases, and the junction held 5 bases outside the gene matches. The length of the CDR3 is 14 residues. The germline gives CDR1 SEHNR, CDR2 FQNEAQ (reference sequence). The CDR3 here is CASSHSGGQDTQYF. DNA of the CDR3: TGTGCCAGCAGCCATAGCGGGGGTCAAGATACGCAGTATTTT.

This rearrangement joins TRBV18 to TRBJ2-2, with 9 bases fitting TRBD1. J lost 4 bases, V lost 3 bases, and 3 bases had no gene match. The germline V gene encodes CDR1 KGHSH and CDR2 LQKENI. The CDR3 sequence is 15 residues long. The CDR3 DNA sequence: TGTGCCAGCTCACCCGGGACAGGGATCACCGGGGAGCTGTTTTTT. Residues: CASSPGTGITGELFF.

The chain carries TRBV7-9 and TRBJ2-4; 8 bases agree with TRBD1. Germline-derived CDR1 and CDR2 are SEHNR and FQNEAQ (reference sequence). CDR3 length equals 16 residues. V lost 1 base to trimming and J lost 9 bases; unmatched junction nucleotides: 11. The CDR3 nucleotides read TGTGCCAGCAGCTTAGGCAGGGGGCGCGTGTACAGCATTCAGTACTTC. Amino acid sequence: CASSLGRGRVYSIQYF.